The 23 T cell receptor beta chains reported below all come from one sample, sequenced in a study of T cell changes during pregnancy in multiple sclerosis. Libraries were prepared by immunoSEQ multiplex PCR; TCRdb keeps only in-frame clonotypes and omits some of them. The repertoire holds fewer than 150,000 clones, with roughly 95% as singletons. The material was peripheral blood, obtained after pregnancy. The receptors shown here come from a female donor with multiple sclerosis, enrolled in a pregnancy study.

V is TRBV28 and J is TRBJ2-5, with D possibly matching TRBD2 (6 bases). This CDR3 is 15 amino acids long. Looked up from germline, CDR1 is MDHEN and CDR2 is SYDVKM. Trimming shortened V by 6 bases and J by 2 bases, and 16 bases separated the two germline ends. CDR3 in amino acids: CASSLTLGGQETQYF. The DNA for the CDR3 is TGTGCCAGCAGCTTAACCCTAGGAGGGCAAGAGACCCAGTACTTC.

V is TRBV6-5 and J is TRBJ1-2, with D perhaps TRBD1 (6 bases). The CDR3 is 15 residues long. From germline, CDR1 is MNHEY and CDR2 SVGAGI. Trimming pared 0 bases from V and 1 base from J, leaving 9 bases between. The CDR3 here is CASSYSGQNNYGYTF. The CDR3, as DNA: TGTGCCAGCAGTTACTCAGGACAGAATAACTATGGCTACACCTTC.

V and J are TRBV28 and TRBJ2-1, with 9 bases lining up with TRBD1. Germline CDR1 is MDHEN and CDR2 is SYDVKM. The CDR3 extends over 15 amino acids. V lost 7 bases to trimming and J lost 4 bases; unmatched junction nucleotides: 8. CDR3 nucleotide sequence: TGTGCCAGCAAACTAACGACAGGGGGTTACAATGAGCAGTTCTTC. Protein: CASKLTTGGYNEQFF.

The chain has TRBV2 and TRBJ2-1, with TRBD2 matching 11 bases. The CDR3 extends over 14 amino acids. Losses at the gene ends were 6 bases for V and 10 bases for J; bases not matched to a gene: 8. Germline loops: CDR1 SNHLY, CDR2 FYNNEI. Written as DNA, the CDR3 is TGTGCCAGCAGCAAGGGACTAGCGGCAATCGAGCAGTTCTTC. It codes for CASSKGLAAIEQFF. The full variable domain, in which reference TRBV2 and TRBJ2-1 provide the parts outside the CDR3, is EPEVTQTPSHQVTQMGQEVILRCVPISNHLYFYWYRQILGQKVEFLVSFYNNEISEKSEIFDDQFSVERPDGSNFTLKIRSTKLEDSAMYFCASSKGLAAIEQFFGPGTRLTVL.

The chain employs TRBV7-8 and TRBJ1-1; tentatively, D is TRBD1 (5 bases). Trimming stripped 1 base from V and 0 bases from J, with 9 bases between. CDR1 and CDR2 from the germline V gene are SGHVS and FQNEAQ. This CDR3 is built from 15 residues. The CDR3 loop is CASSLGGTVNTEAFF. The DNA for the CDR3 is TGTGCCAGCAGCTTAGGTGGGACTGTGAACACTGAAGCTTTCTTT. The complete variable domain, with remaining parts taken from reference TRBV7-8 and TRBJ1-1, reads GAGVSQSPRYKVAKRGQDVALRCDPISGHVSLFWYQQALGQGPEFLTYFQNEAQLDKSGLPSDRFFAERPEGSVSTLKIQRTQQEDSAVYLCASSLGGTVNTEAFFGQGTRLTVV.

J is TRBJ1-4 and V is TRBV19, with 9 nucleotides matching TRBD1. The ends lost 6 bases at V and 8 bases at J; junction bases unmatched: 10. Per germline, CDR1 LNHDA and CDR2 SQIVND (reference sequence). This CDR3 has 15 residues. Written as DNA, the CDR3 is TGTGCCAGTAGGGCCACAGGGGGCGCAAAAGAAAAACTGTTTTTT. Its translation is CASRATGGAKEKLFF.

The chain combines TRBV7-8 with TRBJ2-7; D uncertain. CDR3 size: 11 residues. CDR1 SGHVS and CDR2 FQNEAQ come from the germline V gene. Deletions cut 1 base from V and 6 bases from J, with 4 bases between. CDR3 bases: TGTGCCAGCAGCTTAGGAGTCGAGCAGTACTTC. This translates into CASSLGVEQYF.

The genes are TRBV28 and TRBJ2-7; 11 bases map to TRBD2. The CDR3 totals 15 residues. V trimming: 8 bases; J trimming: 4 bases; junction bases outside the gene matches: 10. From germline, CDR1 is MDHEN and CDR2 SYDVKM. The CDR3: CASSELAGVKYEQYF. In DNA form, the CDR3 reads TGTGCCAGCTCTGAACTAGCGGGAGTCAAATACGAGCAGTACTTC.

This clone was counted a single time. The V call is TRBV14, the J call TRBJ1-2; 10 nucleotides match TRBD1. With 2 bases clipped from V and 5 bases from J, the junction kept 8 bases outside the gene matches. This CDR3 spans 16 amino acids. CDR1 is SGHDN and CDR2 is FVKESK in the germline V gene. CDR3 loop: CASSQWDRGIKYGYTF. The CDR3 DNA reads TGTGCCAGCAGCCAATGGGACAGGGGAATCAAATATGGCTACACCTTC.

The chain is built from TRBV18 and TRBJ1-1, with a weak D call TRBD1 (5 bases). CDR1 is KGHSH, CDR2 LQKENI, per germline. V was clipped by 9 bases and J by 0 bases, with 14 bases between them. This CDR3 contains 14 residues. The CDR3 loop is CASTGGNMNTEAFF. The CDR3 DNA follows: TGTGCCAGTACGGGGGGAAATATGAACACTGAAGCTTTCTTT.

The chain recombines TRBV6-5 with TRBJ2-1; no reliable D call. The length of the CDR3 is 13 residues. CDR1 and CDR2 (germline): MNHEY, SVGAGI. The ends were cut back, 5 bases at V and 0 bases at J, with 5 bases in the middle. This CDR3 is CASSGSSYNEQFF. The CDR3 DNA is TGTGCCAGCAGTGGCTCCTCCTACAATGAGCAGTTCTTC.

The chain links TRBV5-8 to TRBJ2-7; TRBD1 might be the D (6 bases). Germline values: CDR1 SGHTS, CDR2 YDEGEE. The CDR3 spans 18 residues. Trimming shortened V by 4 bases and J by 3 bases, and 26 bases separated the two germline ends. CDR3 residues: CASSILPPMTGIYYEQYF. CDR3 in DNA: TGTGCCAGCAGCATCCTCCCCCCCATGACAGGAATTTACTACGAGCAGTACTTC. Drawing the rest from reference TRBV5-8 and TRBJ2-7, the complete variable domain is EAGVTQSPTHLIKTRGQQATLRCSPISGHTSVYWYQQALGLGLQFLLWYDEGEERNRGNFPPRFSGRQFPNYSSELNVNALELEDSALYLCASSILPPMTGIYYEQYFGPGTRLTVT.

The chain links TRBV5-4 to TRBJ2-3, with TRBD2 matching over 10 bases. Germline loops: CDR1 SGHNT, CDR2 YYREEE (reference sequence). V trimming: 0 bases; J trimming: 7 bases; junction bases outside the gene matches: 11. The CDR3 extends over 17 amino acids. For the CDR3, the DNA is TGTGCCAGCAGCTTGGAGAGGACTAGCGGAGAGCAATATACGCAGTATTTT. Its translation is CASSLERTSGEQYTQYF.

This chain joins TRBV29-1 and TRBJ2-1; TRBD1 is a possible D gene (7 bases). In germline, CDR1 is SQVTM, CDR2 ANQGSEA. Trimming pared 7 bases from V and 8 bases from J, leaving 15 bases between. The CDR3 contains 12 residues. The CDR3 DNA is TGCAGCGCCAGGGGGGCTCGGGATGAGCAGTTCTTC. Its translation is CSARGARDEQFF.

J is TRBJ1-1 and V is TRBV29-1; D is uncertain. The CDR3 extends over 12 amino acids. Germline V CDR1 and CDR2: SQVTM, ANQGSEA. Trimming took off 4 bases at V and 6 bases at J, with 12 bases between the two ends. The CDR3 sequence: CSVVREEPEAFF. The DNA for the CDR3 is TGCAGCGTTGTAAGAGAAGAACCTGAAGCTTTCTTT. The variable domain in full, completed from reference TRBV29-1 and TRBJ1-1, reads SAVISQKPSRDICQRGTSLTIQCQVDSQVTMMFWYRQQPGQSLTLIATANQGSEATYESGFVIDKFPISRPNLTFSTLTVSNMSPEDSSIYLCSVVREEPEAFFGQGTRLTVV.

V is TRBV5-1 and J is TRBJ2-7; D ambiguous. The CDR3 extends over 15 amino acids. Germline loops: CDR1 SGHRS, CDR2 YFSETQ. V was shortened by 0 bases and J by 0 bases, with 10 bases between the two germline ends. The CDR3 DNA reads as TGCGCCAGCAGCTTGGGTGCCAGGAACTCCTACGAGCAGTACTTC. Translation: CASSLGARNSYEQYF.

The chain employs TRBV14 and TRBJ2-5, with TRBD2 matching 12 bases. CDR1 is SGHDN, CDR2 FVKESK, per germline. There are 16 residues in the CDR3. The junction had 6 bases not matched to a gene; V was cut back by 3 bases and J by 4 bases. The CDR3 DNA is TGTGCCAGCAGCCAGGTTACTAGCGGGGGGAGAGAGACCCAGTACTTC. Translated: CASSQVTSGGRETQYF.

This chain connects TRBV27 to TRBJ1-5; D uncertain. V shed 8 bases and J shed 2 bases, with 13 bases lying between them. Germline CDR1 MNHEY, CDR2 SMNVEV (reference sequence). The CDR3 is 14 residues long. The chain's CDR3 is CASRLLSGNQPQHF. CDR3 nucleotide sequence: TGTGCCAGCCGTCTATTGTCGGGCAATCAGCCCCAGCATTTT.

This chain links TRBV5-1 with TRBJ2-7; tentatively, D is TRBD1 (5 bases). There are 14 residues in the CDR3. Germline CDR1 and CDR2: SGHRS and YFSETQ. V lost 0 bases and J lost 5, with 12 bases in between. The CDR3 loop reads CASSLGGPRDEQYF. DNA of the CDR3: TGCGCCAGCAGCTTGGGGGGCCCACGGGACGAGCAGTACTTC.

This clone was detected only once. This chain connects TRBV5-1 to TRBJ2-1; 13 nucleotides match TRBD2. The CDR3 consists of 14 residues. Per the germline V gene, CDR1 is SGHRS and CDR2 is YFSETQ. The V and J ends lost 7 bases and 5 bases, in that order; junction bases with no gene match: 3. The CDR3 nucleotides are TGCGCCAGCGGGGGACTAGCGGGGAACAATGAGCAGTTCTTC. This sequence encodes CASGGLAGNNEQFF. The full variable domain, with the rest looked up from reference TRBV5-1 and TRBJ2-1, is KAGVTQTPRYLIKTRGQQVTLSCSPISGHRSVSWYQQTPGQGLQFLFEYFSETQRNKGNFPGRFSGRQFSNSRSEMNVSTLELGDSALYLCASGGLAGNNEQFFGPGTRLTVL.

V gene TRBV6-4 combines with J gene TRBJ2-7; unclear D gene. The V and J ends lost 6 bases and 5 bases respectively, with 8 bases between them. The CDR3 sequence is 11 residues long. CDR1 and CDR2 from the germline V gene are MRHNA and SNTAGT. Here the CDR3 DNA reads TGTGCCAGCAGCCCGTTTCACGAGCAGTACTTC. Translated: CASSPFHEQYF.

The chain links TRBV4-3 to TRBJ2-3, with 12 nucleotides matching TRBD2. Losses at the gene ends were 0 bases for V and 1 base for J; bases not matched to a gene: 8. The germline V gene encodes CDR1 LGHNA and CDR2 YSLEER. The CDR3 length is 19 residues. CDR3 nucleotide sequence: TGCGCCAGCAGCCAAGAGGTCCTAGCGGGAGGGCCGGGCACAGATACGCAGTATTTT. Translated: CASSQEVLAGGPGTDTQYF.

In this sample, this clone turned up once. The rearrangement uses TRBV27 and TRBJ2-1; TRBD2 agrees at 15 bases. The CDR3 contains 16 residues. Losses at the gene ends were 4 bases for V and 9 bases for J; bases not matched to a gene: 7. Per the germline V gene, CDR1 is MNHEY and CDR2 is SMNVEV (reference sequence). The CDR3 loop reads CASSSGLAGGLGEQFF. In DNA, the CDR3 is TGTGCCAGCAGTTCTGGACTAGCGGGAGGGCTAGGTGAGCAGTTCTTC.